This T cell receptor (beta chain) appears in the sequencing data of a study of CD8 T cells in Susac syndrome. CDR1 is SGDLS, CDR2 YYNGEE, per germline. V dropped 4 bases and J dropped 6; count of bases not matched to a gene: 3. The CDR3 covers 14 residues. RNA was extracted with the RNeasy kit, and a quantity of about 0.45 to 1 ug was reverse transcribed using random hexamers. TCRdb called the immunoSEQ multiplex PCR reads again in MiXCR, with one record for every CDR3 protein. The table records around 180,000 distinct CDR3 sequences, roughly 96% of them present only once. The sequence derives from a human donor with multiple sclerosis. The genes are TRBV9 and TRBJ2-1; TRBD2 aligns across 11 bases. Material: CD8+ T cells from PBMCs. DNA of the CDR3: TGTGCCAGCAGCATAGCGGGGGGGCCCAATGAGCAGTTCTTC. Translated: CASSIAGGPNEQFF. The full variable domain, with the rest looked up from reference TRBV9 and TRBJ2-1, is DSGVTQTPKHLITATGQRVTLRCSPRSGDLSVYWYQQSLDQGLQFLIQYYNGEERAKGNILERFSAQQFPDLHSELNLSSLELGDSALYFCASSIAGGPNEQFFGPGTRLTVL.